These 14 T cell receptor beta chains share one sample of origin, sequenced in a study of T cells of healthy individuals. Via MiXCR, TCRdb re-called the 5' RACE reads, giving one row per CDR3 protein. The sample holds roughly 76,000 distinct CDR3 sequences, approximately 5.4% seen once. These receptors originate from a female donor in good health.

This clonotype occurred many times. The V call is TRBV7-2, the J call TRBJ1-5; D not certain. The CDR3 runs to 13 residues. Between the trimmed V and J ends, which lost 3 bases and 3 bases, there was a span of 6 bases. Germline-derived CDR1 and CDR2 are SGHTA and FQGNSA. The CDR3 here is CASSFHNNQPQHF. The CDR3 region has the DNA TGTGCCAGCAGCTTCCACAACAATCAGCCCCAGCATTTT.

This clonotype was counted many times. The V gene is TRBV6-2 or TRBV6-3, the J gene TRBJ1-1; D not resolved. The V gene lost 6 bases and the J gene lost 10 bases, with 15 bases spanning the gap. Germline CDR1 reads MNHEY; CDR2 reads SVGEGT. This CDR3 region has 12 residues. CDR3 loop: CASRDPDWGAFF. The DNA of the CDR3 is TGTGCCAGCAGAGACCCAGACTGGGGAGCTTTCTTT.

This clonotype has just a few counts. V and J are TRBV4-1 and TRBJ2-3; 10 positions match TRBD2. The CDR3 covers 16 residues. With 3 bases clipped from V and 6 bases from J, the junction kept 9 bases outside the gene matches. Germline CDR1 and CDR2: MGHRA and YSYEKL. The CDR3 here is CASSQATSGTRDTQYF. The CDR3 nucleotides read TGCGCCAGCAGCCAGGCAACTAGCGGGACTAGGGATACGCAGTATTTT.

This clonotype was seen ten or more times. The genes are TRBV27 and TRBJ1-5, with TRBD1 matching 9 bases. The CDR3 spans 14 residues. The V gene's germline CDR1 is MNHEY and CDR2 SMNVEV (reference sequence). After removal of 3 bases from V and 7 bases from J, the junction contained 4 bases not matched to a gene. CDR3 nucleotide sequence: TGTGCCAGCAGTTTTACAGGGGGCGGGCAGCCCCAGCATTTT. This codes for CASSFTGGGQPQHF.

At least ten counts were recorded for this clonotype. V gene TRBV20-1 combines with J gene TRBJ2-7; 12 bases agree with TRBD2. The CDR3 loop spans 14 amino acids. V lost 2 bases to trimming and J lost 7 bases; unmatched junction nucleotides: 6. Per germline, CDR1 DFQATT and CDR2 SNEGSKA (reference sequence). The DNA for the CDR3 is TGCAGTGCTAGATCGGGACTAGCGGGTATAGAGCAGTACTTC. Translated, it gives CSARSGLAGIEQYF.

This clonotype was counted ten times or more. This chain links TRBV6-5 with TRBJ2-7; unclear D gene. The CDR3 contains 12 residues. Trimming removed 6 bases at V and 6 bases at J, with 12 bases between. Germline assignment: CDR1 MNHEY and CDR2 SVGAGI. This CDR3 is CASSPTSAEQYF. DNA of the CDR3: TGTGCCAGCAGCCCTACATCGGCCGAGCAGTACTTC.

This clonotype was seen more than once but under ten times. In DNA, the CDR3 is TGCGCCAGCAGCCAAGATGCGGGTTTTACAGATACGCAGTATTTT. Translation gives CASSQDAGFTDTQYF. This sequence joins TRBV4-1 and TRBJ2-3; D might be TRBD2 (5 bases). Deletions cut 0 bases from V and 3 bases from J, with 10 bases between. The germline CDR1 and CDR2 sequences are MGHRA and YSYEKL. This CDR3 region has 15 residues.

This clonotype occurred many times. The rearrangement uses TRBV28 and TRBJ1-5; TRBD1 agrees at 8 bases. This CDR3 comprises 16 residues. Germline trimming cut 5 bases from V and 1 base from J; bases unmatched to any gene: 7. Germline V CDR1 and CDR2: MDHEN, SYDVKM. CDR3: CASSLWTGKSNQPQHF. DNA of the CDR3: TGTGCCAGCAGTCTGTGGACAGGGAAAAGCAATCAGCCCCAGCATTTT.

The gene calls are TRBV28 and TRBJ1-1, with unresolved D. CDR3 length: 13 amino acids. Germline CDR1 reads MDHEN; CDR2 reads SYDVKM. The V and J ends lost 2 bases and 2 bases respectively, with 6 bases between them. The CDR3 nucleotides read TGTGCCAGCAGTTTAATGCGTAACACTGAAGCTTTCTTT. Translated, it gives CASSLMRNTEAFF.

The genes are TRBV27 and TRBJ1-5; D is ambiguous. Germline V lookup: CDR1 MNHEY, CDR2 SMNVEV (reference sequence). There are 13 residues in the CDR3. V was pared by 4 bases and J by 0 bases, with 4 bases between. The CDR3 region has the DNA TGTGCCAGCAGTTCTTATAGCAATCAGCCCCAGCATTTT. It yields the protein CASSSYSNQPQHF.

The chain recombines TRBV30 with TRBJ2-5; 7 bases map to TRBD1. Germline V gene data show CDR1 as GTSNPN and CDR2 as SVGIG (reference sequence). CDR3 size: 19 residues. The trim removed 0 bases at V and 1 base at J, leaving 17 bases unmatched. CDR3 amino acids: CAWSVLRIPGQWVQETQYF. CDR3 in DNA: TGTGCCTGGAGTGTACTCCGTATTCCGGGACAGTGGGTCCAAGAGACCCAGTACTTC. Variable domain in full (rest from reference TRBV30 and TRBJ2-5): SQTIHQWPATLVQPVGSPLSLECTVEGTSNPNLYWYRQAAGRGLQLLFYSVGIGQISSEVPQNLSASRPQDRQFILSSKKLLLSDSGFYLCAWSVLRIPGQWVQETQYFGPGTRLLVL.

This clonotype has at least ten counts. V gene TRBV28 combines with J gene TRBJ2-7; D remains ambiguous. In germline, CDR1 is MDHEN, CDR2 SYDVKM. V lost 3 bases, J lost 3 bases, and 6 bases lay in between. The CDR3 has 12 residues. Written as DNA, the CDR3 is TGTGCCAGCAGTTTGCTTATCTACGAGCAGTACTTC. Residues: CASSLLIYEQYF. Based on the CDR3 plus reference TRBV28 and TRBJ2-7, the full variable domain is DVKVTQSSRYLVKRTGEKVFLECVQDMDHENMFWYRQDPGLGLRLIYFSYDVKMKEKGDIPEGYSVSREKKERFSLILESASTNQTSMYLCASSLLIYEQYFGPGTRLTVT.

This clonotype showed up many times. The V and J genes are TRBV20-1 and TRBJ1-1, with 7 positions matching TRBD1. Germline CDR1 reads DFQATT; CDR2 reads SNEGSKA (reference sequence). Trimming at V came to 0 bases and at J to 8 bases, leaving 6 bases not matched to a gene. CDR3 size: 13 residues. The CDR3 loop is CSARESGTVEAFF. The DNA for the CDR3 is TGCAGTGCTAGAGAGTCCGGGACAGTAGAAGCTTTCTTT.

This clonotype has a count of ten or more. The chain uses TRBV9 and TRBJ2-1; TRBD2 matches at 7 bases. V shed 0 bases, J shed 5 bases, and the junction held 5 bases outside the gene matches. Per germline, CDR1 SGDLS and CDR2 YYNGEE. The CDR3 sequence is 15 residues long. Here the CDR3 reads CASSVASGNNNEQFF. In DNA form, the CDR3 reads TGTGCCAGCAGCGTAGCGAGCGGGAACAACAATGAGCAGTTCTTC.